The next 14 T cell receptor beta chains were all read from a single sample in a study of response to subunit inactivated influenza vaccine. TCRdb independently ran MiXCR on the RT-PCR reads; one entry per CDR3 protein. The sample includes about 620,000 distinct CDR3 sequences, 12% seen only once; the top ten take roughly 10%. Sample: PBMCs from blood, taken on the day of vaccination. Receptors were obtained from a man aged 45-65 years who received an inactivated influenza vaccine.

V gene TRBV10-3 combines with J gene TRBJ2-2; D tentatively fits TRBD1 or TRBD2 (5 bases each). V lost 4 bases and J lost 10, with 10 bases in between. The length of the CDR3 is 12 residues. Germline V gene lookup returns CDR1 ENHRY and CDR2 SYGVKD. CDR3: CAISVRDAELFF. In DNA form, the CDR3 reads TGTGCCATCAGTGTAAGGGACGCGGAGCTGTTTTTT.

In its sample, this clonotype was seen many times. The CDR3 here is CASSYSRAVNQPQHF. The CDR3 region has the DNA TGTGCCAGCAGTTACTCGAGGGCCGTCAATCAGCCCCAGCATTTT. This sequence joins TRBV6-2 or TRBV6-3 and TRBJ1-5; D unresolved. Per germline, CDR1 MNHEY and CDR2 SVGEGT. The germline V and J ends were trimmed by 0 bases and 3 bases, with 9 bases remaining between them. The CDR3 is made up of 15 amino acids.

J is TRBJ2-2 and V is TRBV4-1; 10 bases line up with TRBD1. This CDR3 is built from 17 residues. V trimming: 4 bases; J trimming: 4 bases; junction bases outside the gene matches: 9. Germline CDR1 and CDR2: MGHRA and YSYEKL. The CDR3 nucleotides are TGCGCCAGCAGCCTCCGGGACAGGGGATCGGCCACCGGGGAGCTGTTTTTT. This encodes CASSLRDRGSATGELFF.

This clonotype has only a few counts. The chain couples TRBV6-1 to TRBJ2-2; 8 bases map to TRBD1. Germline-derived CDR1 and CDR2 are MNHNS and SASEGT. The CDR3 covers 14 residues. Here the CDR3 reads CDQGADANTGELFF. CDR3 in DNA: TGTGATCAGGGGGCTGACGCGAACACCGGGGAGCTGTTTTTT.

This clonotype was seen repeatedly, ten times or more. This chain joins TRBV29-1 and TRBJ2-1, with 8 positions matching TRBD2. The CDR3 loop spans 13 amino acids. The trim removed 7 bases at V and 0 bases at J, leaving 2 bases unmatched. Germline CDR1 SQVTM, CDR2 ANQGSEA. The CDR3 is CSDSGGSYNEQFF. The CDR3 DNA follows: TGCAGCGACAGCGGGGGCTCCTACAATGAGCAGTTCTTC.

The V and J genes are TRBV19 and TRBJ2-1; D might be TRBD2 (5 bases). This CDR3 is built from 13 residues. Germline V CDR1 and CDR2: LNHDA, SQIVND (reference sequence). The V end was cut by 7 bases, the J end by 5 bases, with 12 bases between. DNA for the CDR3: TGTGCCAGTAAAGGCGGGCGAGACAATGAGCAGTTCTTC. Translation gives CASKGGRDNEQFF. Filled out from reference TRBV19 and TRBJ2-1, the complete variable domain reads DGGITQSPKYLFRKEGQNVTLSCEQNLNHDAMYWYRQDPGQGLRLIYYSQIVNDFQKGDIAEGYSVSREKKESFPLTVTSAQKNPTAFYLCASKGGRDNEQFFGPGTRLTVL.

In this sample, this clonotype turned up many times. The rearrangement links TRBV12-3 or TRBV12-4 to TRBJ2-3; 12 bases match TRBD2. The J segment lost 4 bases and the V segment lost 6 bases, leaving 5 bases of the junction unmatched. This CDR3 has 15 amino acids. CDR3 nucleotides: TGTGCCAGCAGATCCGGGACTAGCGGGCCAGATACGCAGTATTTT. It encodes CASRSGTSGPDTQYF.

This clonotype was counted a few times. V gene TRBV20-1 combines with J gene TRBJ1-2; 7 bases map to TRBD1. J gave up 9 bases and V 0 bases, and 10 bases lay outside the gene matches. CDR1 is DFQATT, CDR2 SNEGSKA, per germline (reference sequence). The CDR3 has 14 residues. This CDR3 reads CSARDNRGPRSYTF. The CDR3 DNA is TGCAGTGCTAGAGATAACAGGGGCCCCCGTAGCTACACCTTC.

This clonotype was counted a few times. V usage is TRBV9 and J usage is TRBJ2-5; 7 bases match TRBD1. The CDR3 contains 16 residues. J was trimmed by 4 bases and V by 0 bases; bases with no gene match: 9. Germline V gives CDR1 SGDLS, CDR2 YYNGEE. The CDR3 coding sequence is TGTGCCAGCAGCGTAGGGGGGTCCGGGACAGCAGAGACCCAGTACTTC. Translating it yields CASSVGGSGTAETQYF.

Here the CDR3 reads CSASKGQGYGYTF. The DNA for the CDR3 is TGCAGTGCTAGCAAAGGACAGGGGTATGGCTACACCTTC. V and J are TRBV20-1 and TRBJ1-2; 9 bases map to TRBD1. Germline loops: CDR1 DFQATT, CDR2 SNEGSKA (reference sequence). The CDR3 is made up of 13 amino acids. J lost 5 bases, V lost 3 bases, and 4 bases had no gene match.

The chain links TRBV29-1 to TRBJ2-5; no reliable D call. This CDR3 has 10 amino acids. The germline V gene has CDR1 SQVTM and CDR2 ANQGSEA. CDR3 sequence: CTVGSETQYF. The CDR3 bases are TGCACCGTAGGGTCAGAGACCCAGTACTTC.

In its sample, this clonotype was seen a few times. The chain combines TRBV7-2 with TRBJ1-1; no definite D call. The CDR3 has 13 residues. V was trimmed by 6 bases and J by 1 base, leaving 9 bases between them. From germline, CDR1 is SGHTA and CDR2 FQGNSA. In nucleotides, the CDR3 is TGTGCCAGCAGACTCCAGGCGAACACTGAAGCTTTCTTT. Translation: CASRLQANTEAFF.

This chain links TRBV12-3 or TRBV12-4 with TRBJ2-2; 7 bases match TRBD1. This CDR3 has 15 residues. Trimming cost V 6 bases and J 1 base; bases outside gene matches: 5. CDR3 nucleotides: TGTGCCAGCAGCAGACAGGGCTTGAACACCGGGGAGCTGTTTTTT. It yields the protein CASSRQGLNTGELFF.

The chain combines TRBV4-3 with TRBJ2-7; 8 bases are a match to TRBD2. V was pared by 2 bases and J by 6 bases, with 9 bases of the junction left unmatched. Germline-derived CDR1 and CDR2 are LGHNA and YSLEER. The CDR3 spans 15 residues. The chain's CDR3 is CASSQRTGGPSEQYF. The CDR3 DNA is TGCGCCAGCAGCCAAAGGACGGGAGGGCCGAGCGAGCAGTACTTC.